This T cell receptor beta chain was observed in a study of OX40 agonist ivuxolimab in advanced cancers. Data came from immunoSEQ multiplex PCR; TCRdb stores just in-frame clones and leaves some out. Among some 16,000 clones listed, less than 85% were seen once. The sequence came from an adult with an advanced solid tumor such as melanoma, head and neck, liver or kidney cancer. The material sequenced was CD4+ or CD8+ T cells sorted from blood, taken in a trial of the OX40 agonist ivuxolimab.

As DNA, the CDR3 is TGTGCCAGCAGCTTCCCGACTAGCGGGAGTGACGAGCAGTACTTC. Its protein is CASSFPTSGSDEQYF. The chain combines TRBV7-9 with TRBJ2-7; 12 bases map to TRBD2. V trimming: 3 bases; J trimming: 5 bases; junction bases outside the gene matches: 5. Germline-derived CDR1 and CDR2 are SEHNR and FQNEAQ (reference sequence). This CDR3 has 15 amino acids.